Below are 32 T cell receptor beta chains sequenced from a single sample in a study of T cells in Graves' hyperthyroidism and ophthalmopathy. Amplified TCR beta CDR3 regions came from RNA transcripts. Researchers ran a first-round RT-PCR on the TCR CDR3 using the HTBI primer set. TCRdb passed the multiplex PCR reads through MiXCR, listing each CDR3 protein once. Here the sample spans more than 550,000 distinct CDR3 sequences, about 45% being singletons. What was sequenced was peripheral blood or thyroid tissue (not recorded which). These TCRs come from an adult man with Graves' disease, either hyperthyroidism or ophthalmopathy (not recorded which).

This clonotype was recorded many times. The V gene is TRBV20-1, the J gene TRBJ1-6; D possibly corresponds to TRBD1 (5 bases). Germline CDR1 reads DFQATT; CDR2 reads SNEGSKA (reference sequence). V gave up 3 bases and J gave up 9 bases, with 9 bases separating them. CDR3 length: 12 residues. The chain's CDR3 is CSAREGISPLHF. In DNA form, the CDR3 reads TGCAGTGCTAGGGAGGGGATTTCACCCCTCCACTTT.

This chain connects TRBV29-1 to TRBJ2-7; D gene unclear. The germline V and J ends were trimmed by 4 bases and 0 bases, with 10 bases remaining between them. CDR3 length: 13 residues. The germline V gene encodes CDR1 SQVTM and CDR2 ANQGSEA. CDR3 coding DNA: TGCAGCGTTGGCGAGAGGAGCTCCTACGAGCAGTACTTC. Protein: CSVGERSSYEQYF.

The CDR3 coding sequence is TGTGCCAGCACCAGTGGCAATCAGCCCCAGCATTTT. This gives the protein CASTSGNQPQHF. The chain is built from TRBV7-2 and TRBJ1-5; unclear D gene. Germline V CDR1 and CDR2: SGHTA, FQGNSA. The CDR3 spans 12 residues. The V end was cut by 7 bases, the J end by 2 bases, with 6 bases between. Filled out from reference TRBV7-2 and TRBJ1-5, the complete variable domain reads GAGVSQSPSNKVTEKGKDVELRCDPISGHTALYWYRQSLGQGLEFLIYFQGNSAPDKSGLPSDRFSAERTGGSVSTLTIQRTQQEDSAVYLCASTSGNQPQHFGDGTRLSIL.

This clonotype was picked up many times. The chain has TRBV12-3 or TRBV12-4 and TRBJ1-6; tentatively, D is TRBD1 (5 bases). The CDR3 is 13 residues long. Trimming left V 5 bases short and J 9 bases short, with 11 bases between. The CDR3 DNA sequence: TGTGCCAGCAGTCCCGGGACCTTTTCACCCCTCCACTTT. It encodes CASSPGTFSPLHF.

The CDR3 DNA reads as TGTGCCAGCAGCTCGGGACAAGCAAAAGCCTACGAGCAGTACTTC. Translated, it gives CASSSGQAKAYEQYF. The chain joins TRBV7-9 to TRBJ2-7; a weak D match, TRBD1 (6 bases). The CDR3 runs to 15 residues. With 4 bases removed from V and 2 bases from J, the gap between germline ends came to 15 bases. From germline, CDR1 is SEHNR and CDR2 FQNEAQ (reference sequence). The variable domain in full, with the rest retrieved from reference TRBV7-9 and TRBJ2-7, is DTGVSQNPRHKITKRGQNVTFRCDPISEHNRLYWYRQTLGQGPEFLTYFQNEAQLEKSRLLSDRFSAERPKGSFSTLEIQRTEQGDSAMYLCASSSGQAKAYEQYFGPGTRLTVT.

This chain joins TRBV2 and TRBJ2-7; maybe TRBD2 (5 bases). The CDR3 spans 19 residues. The germline CDR1 and CDR2 sequences are SNHLY and FYNNEI. The V end was cut by 2 bases, the J end by 0 bases, with 23 bases between. CDR3 in DNA: TGTGCCAGCAGTGAACCACAGAGGACTGGCGGGTTTCACTCCTACGAGCAGTACTTC. Its protein product is CASSEPQRTGGFHSYEQYF.

J is TRBJ1-1 and V is TRBV19; D remains ambiguous. Germline loops: CDR1 LNHDA, CDR2 SQIVND (reference sequence). This CDR3 contains 13 residues. Between the trimmed V and J ends, which lost 5 bases and 4 bases, there was a span of 11 bases. The CDR3 protein is CASSAQTGTEAFF. DNA of the CDR3: TGTGCCAGTAGTGCCCAGACGGGCACTGAAGCTTTCTTT.

The sample holds a few counts of this clonotype. The chain links TRBV5-8 to TRBJ2-7; 8 bases agree with TRBD1. With 7 bases clipped from V and 3 bases from J, the junction kept 6 bases outside the gene matches. The CDR3 extends over 13 amino acids. CDR1 SGHTS and CDR2 YDEGEE come from the germline V gene. The CDR3 loop reads CASGRDRSYEQYF. The CDR3 DNA is TGTGCCAGCGGCAGGGACAGGAGCTACGAGCAGTACTTC.

This clonotype has at least ten counts. This rearrangement joins TRBV2 to TRBJ1-4, with a possible D match to TRBD1 (5 bases). The CDR3 contains 17 residues. Germline values: CDR1 SNHLY, CDR2 FYNNEI. With 2 bases removed from V and 9 bases from J, the gap between germline ends came to 22 bases. The CDR3 sequence: CASSELQEYGRFQKLFF. DNA of the CDR3: TGTGCCAGCAGTGAACTACAGGAGTATGGCCGTTTTCAAAAACTGTTTTTT.

This clonotype showed up many times. The CDR3 bases are TGCAGTGCTAGGGGCCGTGAAGCTTTCTTT. Translation gives CSARGREAFF. J is TRBJ1-1 and V is TRBV20-1; D gene uncertain. The CDR3 is 10 residues long. CDR1 and CDR2 (germline): DFQATT, SNEGSKA (reference sequence). V shed 3 bases and J shed 7 bases, with 6 bases lying between them.

V gene TRBV12-3 or TRBV12-4 combines with J gene TRBJ1-2; 7 bases align to TRBD1. Losses at the gene ends were 1 base for V and 4 bases for J; bases not matched to a gene: 3. The length of the CDR3 is 14 residues. The CDR3 loop reads CASSLVTGLYGYTF. The CDR3 DNA sequence: TGTGCCAGCAGTTTAGTGACAGGGCTCTATGGCTACACCTTC.

This clonotype appeared once. The V and J genes are TRBV10-2 and TRBJ2-7; the match to TRBD1 covers 9 bases. V lost 2 bases to trimming and J lost 1 base; unmatched junction nucleotides: 6. The CDR3 is made up of 16 amino acids. Germline CDR1 is WSHSY and CDR2 is SAAADI. The CDR3 nucleotides are TGCGCCAGCAGTGAGACATGGGACAGGGATTCCTACGAGCAGTACTTC. This encodes CASSETWDRDSYEQYF.

Turning to this clonotype: A much more abundant neighbour one base away suggests this may be a read error. This chain connects TRBV7-8 to TRBJ2-7, with D hard to call. The CDR3 contains 14 residues. Germline lookup yields CDR1 SGHVS and CDR2 FQNEAQ. The V gene lost 3 bases and the J gene lost 1 base, with 10 bases spanning the gap. The CDR3 DNA follows: TGTGCCAGCAGCTTCGACACAGAGTCCTACGAGCAGTACTTC. The encoded protein is CASSFDTESYEQYF.

The gene calls are TRBV24-1 and TRBJ1-2; D may be TRBD1 (5 bases). There are 13 residues in the CDR3. V lost 4 bases and J 7 bases, leaving 12 bases between the germline ends. Germline-derived CDR1 and CDR2 are KGHDR and SFDVKD. As DNA, the CDR3 is TGTGCCACCAGTGAGGCAGGGCTGCGTGGCTACACCTTC. It translates to CATSEAGLRGYTF.

Of note for this clonotype: A much larger clone sits a single nucleotide away, making a read error possible. This sequence joins TRBV3-1 and TRBJ1-5, with 9 bases that match TRBD1. Germline loops: CDR1 LGHDT, CDR2 YNNKEL (reference sequence). The CDR3 is 14 residues long. CDR3 bases: TGTGCCAGCAGCCAAACAGGGGGCAAACAGCCCCAGCATTTT. Translating it yields CASSQTGGKQPQHF.

This clonotype was recorded at least ten times. The chain links TRBV10-3 to TRBJ1-5, with TRBD1 matching 8 bases. The germline CDR1 and CDR2 sequences are ENHRY and SYGVKD. V shed 0 bases and J 5 bases; nucleotides not matched to a gene: 0. The CDR3 covers 14 residues. Written as DNA, the CDR3 is TGTGCCATCAGTGAGTCGGACAGGGATCAGCCCCAGCATTTT. Translated, it gives CAISESDRDQPQHF.

This sequence joins TRBV7-9 and TRBJ2-5; D might be TRBD1 or TRBD2, each matching 7 bases. Trimming took off 6 bases at V and 5 bases at J, with 19 bases between the two ends. Germline CDR1 is SEHNR and CDR2 is FQNEAQ (reference sequence). The CDR3 has 15 residues. CDR3 DNA: TGTGCCAGCAGGAGTCCAGGGGGGGCGCGGGAGACCCAGTACTTC. Its translation: CASRSPGGARETQYF.

Turning to this clonotype: This may come from a read error, since a much larger clone is one base off. The chain couples TRBV14 to TRBJ2-7; D possibly matches TRBD1 or TRBD2 (5 bases each). CDR3 length: 11 amino acids. Germline CDR1 reads SGHDN; CDR2 reads FVKESK. Trimming removed 1 base from V and 8 bases from J, with 6 bases in between. The CDR3 here is CASSQGGKQYF. CDR3 sequence (DNA): TGTGCCAGCAGCCAAGGGGGGAAGCAGTACTTC.

This clonotype has more than one count but fewer than ten. This rearrangement joins TRBV12-3 or TRBV12-4 to TRBJ2-2; 12 nucleotides align to TRBD2. The CDR3 covers 16 residues. The V gene end was trimmed by 6 bases and the J gene end by 2 bases; junction bases not matched to a gene: 4. Written as DNA, the CDR3 is TGTGCCAGCAGAACAGGACTAGCGGGAAACACCGGGGAGCTGTTTTTT. Translated: CASRTGLAGNTGELFF.

On this clonotype: The CDR3 does not close with the conserved phenylalanine or tryptophan, likely indicating a read error. The rearrangement uses TRBV7-6 and TRBJ2-7, with TRBD2 matching over 7 bases. This CDR3 is 14 amino acids long. V dropped 5 bases and J dropped 1; count of bases not matched to a gene: 5. CDR1 and CDR2 (germline): SGHVS, FNYEAQ. As DNA, the CDR3 is TGTGCCAGCAGCGTTGGGGGGGTTTCCTACGAGCAGTACCTC. Protein sequence: CASSVGGVSYEQYL.

The chain uses TRBV29-1 and TRBJ1-2; tentative D call: TRBD1 (5 bases). Germline CDR1 reads SQVTM; CDR2 reads ANQGSEA. Between the trimmed V and J ends, which lost 7 bases and 6 bases, there was a span of 24 bases. There are 15 residues in the CDR3. The CDR3 here is CSASSLNARGDGYTF. CDR3 nucleotides: TGCAGCGCCAGCAGCTTGAACGCAAGGGGAGATGGCTACACCTTC.

The V gene is TRBV6-5, the J gene TRBJ2-7, with a possible D match to TRBD1 (5 bases). This CDR3 spans 14 amino acids. Germline-derived CDR1 and CDR2 are MNHEY and SVGAGI. V was pared by 3 bases and J by 0 bases, with 9 bases between. CDR3 sequence (DNA): TGTGCCAGCAGTTATGTCAGGGTCTCCTACGAGCAGTACTTC. Translated, it gives CASSYVRVSYEQYF.

This clonotype was counted at least ten times. The rearrangement uses TRBV20-1 and TRBJ1-2; weak D call: TRBD1 (6 bases). CDR1 is DFQATT, CDR2 SNEGSKA, per germline (reference sequence). The CDR3 totals 12 residues. V lost 3 bases and J lost 6, with 11 bases in between. The CDR3: CSARKGVDGYTF. The CDR3, as DNA: TGCAGTGCTAGGAAGGGGGTCGATGGCTACACCTTC.

The chain couples TRBV12-3 or TRBV12-4 to TRBJ1-1; D is undetermined. The CDR3 has 14 amino acids. V lost 1 base to trimming and J lost 7 bases, with 13 bases between them. CDR3 sequence: CASSLGTKSNEAFF. In DNA form, the CDR3 reads TGTGCCAGCAGTTTAGGGACCAAGAGTAATGAAGCTTTCTTT.

Of note for this clonotype: The conserved closing phenylalanine or tryptophan is absent in this CDR3, likely reflecting a read error. The chain carries TRBV11-2 and TRBJ2-2; perhaps TRBD1 as D (5 bases). Germline V gene data show CDR1 as SGHAT and CDR2 as FQNNGV. This CDR3 has 16 residues. V dropped 2 bases and J dropped 5 bases, with 15 bases sitting between them. The CDR3 bases are TGTGCCAGCAGCTTAATCCCCCAGGGTGGGACCGGGGAGCTGTTTCTT. Translation gives CASSLIPQGGTGELFL.

This clonotype was observed at least ten times. The chain links TRBV25-1 to TRBJ1-4; D remains unclear. Deletions cut 2 bases from V and 7 bases from J, with 8 bases between. The CDR3 runs 13 residues. Germline CDR1 and CDR2: MGHDK and SYGVNS. The CDR3 DNA is TGTGCCAGCAGTGAAGGCGCTGCTGAAAAACTGTTTTTT. It translates to CASSEGAAEKLFF.

At least ten counts were recorded for this clonotype. The gene calls are TRBV9 and TRBJ2-5, with a weak D call TRBD2 (6 bases). Deletions cut 3 bases from V and 4 bases from J, with 10 bases between. Germline V gene sequence: CDR1 SGDLS, CDR2 YYNGEE. The CDR3 runs to 13 residues. For the CDR3, the DNA is TGTGCCAGCAGCGGACCGGGACTAGAGACCCAGTACTTC. It is translated as CASSGPGLETQYF.

This clonotype was seen a single time. V gene TRBV20-1 combines with J gene TRBJ1-1; 10 bases line up with TRBD1. The trim removed 3 bases at V and 0 bases at J, leaving 7 bases unmatched. In germline, CDR1 is DFQATT, CDR2 SNEGSKA (reference sequence). The CDR3 spans 16 residues. As DNA, the CDR3 is TGCAGTGCTAGCCAGCCTGGACAGGGGGTGAACACTGAAGCTTTCTTT. As protein: CSASQPGQGVNTEAFF.

This clonotype was seen only a few times. The rearrangement links TRBV2 to TRBJ1-3; TRBD1 might be the D (6 bases). This CDR3 has 18 residues. The ends were cut back, 5 bases at V and 0 bases at J, with 20 bases in the middle. The germline CDR1 and CDR2 sequences are SNHLY and FYNNEI. CDR3 loop: CASSFSGGDTLSGNTIYF. The CDR3 DNA follows: TGTGCCAGCAGTTTCTCGGGGGGGGACACACTCTCTGGAAACACCATATATTTT.

The chain carries TRBV2 and TRBJ2-2, with D maybe TRBD1 (6 bases). V lost 5 bases to trimming and J lost 3 bases, with 13 bases between them. Germline CDR1 is SNHLY and CDR2 is FYNNEI. CDR3 length: 15 residues. CDR3 DNA: TGTGCCAGCAGTCAATACAGGGTGGACACCGGGGAGCTGTTTTTT. It specifies CASSQYRVDTGELFF.

V and J are TRBV20-1 and TRBJ1-5; no firm D call. Germline values: CDR1 DFQATT, CDR2 SNEGSKA (reference sequence). With 5 bases removed from V and 6 bases from J, the gap between germline ends came to 14 bases. The CDR3 runs 13 residues. Here the CDR3 reads CSAPPESGQPQHF. DNA of the CDR3: TGCAGTGCTCCGCCTGAATCGGGTCAGCCCCAGCATTTT.

The table lists this clonotype with a count of one. The V and J genes are TRBV20-1 and TRBJ1-5, with D hard to call. This CDR3 is built from 9 residues. V shed 3 bases and J shed 7 bases, with 1 base lying between them. Germline CDR1 is DFQATT and CDR2 is SNEGSKA (reference sequence). CDR3 sequence: CSARQPQHF. CDR3 DNA: TGCAGTGCTAGGCAGCCCCAGCATTTT.